A selection of T cell receptor beta chains follows, all from one sample in a study of T cells in localized non-small cell lung cancer. Some clones are missing from TCRdb's copy, which holds only in-frame ones; the method was immunoSEQ multiplex PCR. The sample records more than 1,300 clones, 22% being singletons. The specimen was normal lung tissue next to the tumor, collected before any cancer treatment. The receptors here all came from a female donor aged 60 or older with stage II squamous cell lung carcinoma. Each CDR3 is given with its conserved first and last residue. The order of the fields is clone size, D gene, J gene, V gene, CDR3 protein, CDR3 DNA. The D gene is left open where the match is weak. Size tells how often a clone was seen (once, few, many) or the class of an expanded clone, and some rows leave it out.

>few|.|TRBJ2-7|TRBV2
CASSSGLYEQYF
TGTGCCAGCAGTTCGGGCCTCTACGAGCAGTACTTC
>.|TRBD1|TRBJ2-2|TRBV9
CASSRYGQGAPGELFF
TGTGCCAGCAGCCGATACGGACAGGGGGCGCCCGGGGAGCTGTTTTTT
>few|.|TRBJ2-2|TRBV7-2
CASSFGGAGELFF
TGTGCCAGCAGCTTTGGGGGCGCCGGGGAGCTGTTTTTT
>few|.|TRBJ1-5|TRBV11-3
CASSQGIKGNQPQHF
TGTGCCAGCAGCCAAGGCATTAAGGGCAATCAGCCCCAGCATTTT
>few|.|TRBJ2-2|TRBV6-8
CASSSLADTGELFF
TGTGCCAGCAGTTCCCTGGCCGACACCGGGGAGCTGTTTTTT
>large|TRBD1|TRBJ1-1|TRBV11-3
CASSRFNDRAREAFF
TGTGCCAGCAGCCGGTTCAATGACAGGGCCAGAGAAGCTTTCTTT
>few|.|TRBJ2-7|TRBV7-8
CASSLAGYGEQYF
TGTGCCAGCAGCTTAGCAGGGTATGGCGAGCAGTACTTC
>medium-sized|TRBD2|TRBJ2-1|TRBV11-3
CASSPRGAGGRDEQFF
TGTGCCAGCAGCCCGCGGGGAGCGGGAGGTAGAGATGAGCAGTTCTTC
>few|.|TRBJ2-5|TRBV28
CASSIGGEETQYF
TGTGCCAGCAGTATAGGGGGGGAAGAGACCCAGTACTTC
>.|TRBD2|TRBJ2-7|TRBV19
CASSIDVSGLAGGLYEQYF
TGTGCCAGTAGTATAGACGTTTCGGGACTAGCGGGAGGACTCTACGAGCAGTACTTC
>.|.|TRBJ1-2|TRBV6-8
CASSYLTGVSYGYTF
TGTGCCAGCAGTTATTTAACCGGGGTCAGCTATGGCTACACCTTC
>.|TRBD1|TRBJ2-3|TRBV16
CASSPTGGTDTQYF
TGTGCCAGCAGCCCTACAGGGGGCACAGATACGCAGTATTTT
>.|.|TRBJ1-5|TRBV9
CASSEEGRINQPQHF
TGTGCCAGCAGTGAAGAGGGCCGGATCAATCAGCCCCAGCATTTT
>few|TRBD1|TRBJ1-4|TRBV30
CAWSGTGGFEKLFF
TGTGCCTGGAGTGGGACAGGGGGATTCGAAAAACTGTTTTTT
>few|.|TRBJ1-4|TRBV11-3
CASSLRPGDNEKLFF
TGTGCCAGCAGCTTACGTCCTGGGGATAATGAAAAACTGTTTTTT
>few|TRBD2|TRBJ2-1|TRBV6-8
CASSYPTSSRNEQFF
TGTGCCAGCAGTTACCCGACTAGCTCTCGGAATGAGCAGTTCTTC